These 23 T cell receptor beta chains came from one sample sequenced in a study of T cell responses to AZD1222 COVID-19 vaccine. Only in-frame clones appear in the TCRdb table, and some are missing; sequencing was by immunoSEQ multiplex PCR. The sample lists 200,000 to 300,000 clones, about 92% occurring once. The sequences come from peripheral blood, collected on day 0 of AZD1222 vaccination. The receptor set was obtained from an adult in good health.

The chain carries TRBV28 and TRBJ2-7, with 8 bases fitting TRBD2. Losses at the gene ends were 5 bases for V and 7 bases for J; bases not matched to a gene: 13. This CDR3 region has 15 residues. Germline loops: CDR1 MDHEN, CDR2 SYDVKM. The CDR3 DNA sequence: TGTGCCAGCAGTGGCGGGGGGACACCCGCTGGGGAGCAGTACTTC. Translated, it gives CASSGGGTPAGEQYF.

The V call is TRBV7-8, the J call TRBJ1-6; the D gene is possibly TRBD1 (6 bases). This CDR3 spans 19 amino acids. Trimming removed 0 bases from V and 6 bases from J, with 21 bases in between. Germline assignment: CDR1 SGHVS and CDR2 FQNEAQ. CDR3 sequence: CASSLAHYSRQAPNSPLHF. CDR3 coding DNA: TGTGCCAGCAGCTTAGCGCACTACTCAAGACAGGCGCCTAATTCACCCCTCCACTTT.

This sequence joins TRBV7-9 and TRBJ1-3; D remains ambiguous. V lost 5 bases and J 0 bases, leaving 14 bases between the germline ends. The CDR3 length is 16 residues. Germline values: CDR1 SEHNR, CDR2 FQNEAQ (reference sequence). The CDR3 nucleotides read TGTGCCAGCAGCCCTTCGACGGGGAGCTCTGGAAACACCATATATTTT. Amino acid sequence: CASSPSTGSSGNTIYF.

This chain uses TRBV25-1 with TRBJ2-7, with a weak D call TRBD2 (5 bases). The CDR3 has 15 amino acids. Trimming removed 2 bases at V and 5 bases at J, with 16 bases between. Germline-derived CDR1 and CDR2 are MGHDK and SYGVNS. DNA of the CDR3: TGTGCCAGCAGTGAAGGCAAAGGGAGACGTGACGAGCAGTACTTC. Amino acid sequence: CASSEGKGRRDEQYF.

J is TRBJ1-2 and V is TRBV4-1; no definite D call. In germline, CDR1 is MGHRA, CDR2 YSYEKL. V lost 0 bases and J lost 4, with 9 bases in between. The CDR3 has 14 residues. The CDR3 spells CASSQEDGIYGYTF. The CDR3 bases are TGCGCCAGCAGCCAAGAGGACGGAATCTATGGCTACACCTTC.

V and J are TRBV3-1 (or the pseudogene TRBV3-2) and TRBJ2-3, with D perhaps matching TRBD2 (5 bases). The V end was cut by 1 base, the J end by 2 bases, with 16 bases between. This CDR3 is built from 17 residues. CDR1 LGHDT and CDR2 YNNKEL come from the germline V gene (reference sequence). The CDR3, as DNA: TGTGCCAGCAGCCAAGGGGCTGGCGGAGGTTACACAGATACGCAGTATTTT. It codes for CASSQGAGGGYTDTQYF.

In DNA, the CDR3 is TGTGCCAGCAGTTTATTTTGGGGGGACACTGAAGCTTTCTTT. Residues: CASSLFWGDTEAFF. The rearrangement uses TRBV27 and TRBJ1-1, with D perhaps TRBD1 (5 bases). Per germline, CDR1 MNHEY and CDR2 SMNVEV (reference sequence). V was trimmed by 1 base and J by 3 bases, leaving 9 bases between them. The CDR3 runs 14 residues.

The V call is TRBV11-2, the J call TRBJ2-2; D may be TRBD2 (6 bases). The CDR3 is 15 residues long. V was clipped by 1 base and J by 5 bases, with 11 bases between them. The germline CDR1 and CDR2 sequences are SGHAT and FQNNGV. CDR3 bases: TGTGCCAGCAGCTTAGGTTCGGGGGTTACCGGGGAGCTGTTTTTT. Residues: CASSLGSGVTGELFF. Complete variable domain (other parts from reference TRBV11-2 and TRBJ2-2): EAGVAQSPRYKIIEKRQSVAFWCNPISGHATLYWYQQILGQGPKLLIQFQNNGVVDDSQLPKDRFSAERLKGVDSTLKIQPAKLEDSAVYLCASSLGSGVTGELFFGEGSRLTVL.

This chain links TRBV5-7 with TRBJ1-5, with a tentative D call TRBD1 (6 bases). TRBV5-7 is treated as an ORF (open reading frame) with a function not yet certain. The CDR3 covers 15 residues. V lost 4 bases, J lost 0 bases, and 11 bases lay in between. CDR3 sequence reads: CASSTGQLSNQPQHF. CDR3 in DNA: TGTGCCAGCAGCACAGGACAGCTTAGCAATCAGCCCCAGCATTTT.

The chain is built from TRBV4-2 and TRBJ1-4; D ambiguous. Per the germline V gene, CDR1 is LGHNA and CDR2 is YNFKEQ. V was pared by 5 bases and J by 0 bases, with 10 bases between. The CDR3 consists of 15 residues. CDR3 DNA: TGTGCCAGCAGCTCAAGAGGAACAACTAATGAAAAACTGTTTTTT. Translating it yields CASSSRGTTNEKLFF.

The chain is built from TRBV29-1 and TRBJ2-7, with 10 bases matching TRBD1. CDR3 size: 13 residues. V dropped 6 bases and J dropped 2; count of bases not matched to a gene: 4. Germline-derived CDR1 and CDR2 are SQVTM and ANQGSEA. The CDR3 sequence: CSVRQGATYEQYF. CDR3 nucleotide sequence: TGCAGCGTCCGACAGGGGGCTACCTACGAGCAGTACTTC.

This chain links TRBV12-3 or TRBV12-4 with TRBJ1-1; weak D call: TRBD1 (5 bases). This CDR3 is built from 13 residues. V shed 3 bases and J shed 5 bases, with 10 bases lying between them. The CDR3 is CASSFRAGTEAFF. The CDR3 DNA is TGTGCCAGCAGTTTCAGAGCAGGGACTGAAGCTTTCTTT.

The V gene is TRBV5-8, the J gene TRBJ1-6; the match to TRBD1 covers 9 bases. The J segment lost 7 bases and the V segment lost 4 bases, leaving 9 bases of the junction unmatched. The CDR3 is made up of 16 amino acids. Germline CDR1 is SGHTS and CDR2 is YDEGEE. CDR3 sequence (DNA): TGTGCCAGCAGCCTAACGGGGACAGGGAGAAATTCACCCCTCCACTTT. It encodes CASSLTGTGRNSPLHF.

The chain combines TRBV6-2 or TRBV6-3 with TRBJ1-5; 7 nucleotides agree with TRBD1. The junction had 7 bases not matched to a gene; V was cut back by 6 bases and J by 5 bases. The CDR3 has 14 residues. Germline lookup yields CDR1 MNHEY and CDR2 SVGEGT. The CDR3 DNA is TGTGCCAGCAGCTATGACAGGGCTTATCAGCCCCAGCATTTT. Its translation: CASSYDRAYQPQHF.

The rearrangement uses TRBV28 and TRBJ1-2; D possibly corresponds to TRBD1 (5 bases). In germline, CDR1 is MDHEN, CDR2 SYDVKM. The CDR3 is 14 amino acids. Trimming left V 5 bases short and J 9 bases short, with 19 bases between. CDR3 in DNA: TGTGCCAGCAGTCCCCCCTCGTTTGGGGACCGCTACACCTTC. It yields the protein CASSPPSFGDRYTF.

The chain combines TRBV3-1 (or the pseudogene TRBV3-2) with TRBJ2-1; 9 bases line up with TRBD2. Germline V gives CDR1 LGHDT, CDR2 YNNKEL (reference sequence). J was trimmed by 7 bases and V by 0 bases; bases with no gene match: 13. The length of the CDR3 is 18 residues. In nucleotides, the CDR3 is TGTGCCAGCAGCCAAGATCTGAGGGATAGCGGGAGAAAAAATGAGCAGTTCTTC. This sequence encodes CASSQDLRDSGRKNEQFF.

The chain uses TRBV6-5 and TRBJ1-1, with D perhaps TRBD1 (6 bases). CDR1 MNHEY and CDR2 SVGAGI come from the germline V gene. This CDR3 has 14 amino acids. V lost 5 bases and J lost 0, with 10 bases in between. CDR3 DNA: TGTGCCAGCAGTCCCAGGGGAATGAACACTGAAGCTTTCTTT. Residues: CASSPRGMNTEAFF.

The V and J genes are TRBV2 and TRBJ2-3, with D perhaps matching TRBD2 (5 bases). The CDR3 runs to 11 residues. V was pared by 6 bases and J by 6 bases, with 7 bases between. In germline, CDR1 is SNHLY, CDR2 FYNNEI. The CDR3 loop reads CASRSGDTQYF. CDR3 DNA: TGTGCCAGCAGGTCGGGGGATACGCAGTATTTT.

This sequence joins TRBV30 and TRBJ1-5; D is ambiguous. Germline loops: CDR1 GTSNPN, CDR2 SVGIG (reference sequence). This CDR3 is built from 12 residues. Trimming left V 5 bases short and J 4 bases short, with 9 bases between. For the CDR3, the DNA is TGTGCCTGGTCGGGCTCAAATCAGCCCCAGCATTTT. As protein: CAWSGSNQPQHF.

The chain carries TRBV19 and TRBJ2-2; D call uncertain. Looked up from germline, CDR1 is LNHDA and CDR2 is SQIVND (reference sequence). The V end lost 3 bases, the J end lost 6 bases, and 8 bases lay between the germline ends. This CDR3 is 13 amino acids long. The CDR3 here is CASSISSSGELFF. The CDR3 region has the DNA TGTGCCAGTAGTATCAGTTCTTCCGGGGAGCTGTTTTTT.

The chain employs TRBV28 and TRBJ1-5; D gene ambiguous. CDR3 size: 12 residues. V lost 3 bases to trimming and J lost 6 bases, with 6 bases between them. From germline, CDR1 is MDHEN and CDR2 SYDVKM. CDR3: CASSFRVQPQHF. The CDR3 DNA is TGTGCCAGCAGTTTTAGGGTTCAGCCCCAGCATTTT.

The rearrangement joins TRBV18 to TRBJ2-7; 10 bases are a match to TRBD2. This CDR3 has 14 residues. J lost 5 bases, V lost 2 bases, and 3 bases had no gene match. Germline lookup yields CDR1 KGHSH and CDR2 LQKENI. The CDR3 here is CASSPSGGGNEQYF. The CDR3 DNA reads TGTGCCAGCTCACCAAGCGGGGGGGGCAACGAGCAGTACTTC.

This clone occurred a few times. This sequence joins TRBV7-9 and TRBJ2-1, with D perhaps given as TRBD1 or TRBD2 (6 bases each). Trimming removed 5 bases at V and 11 bases at J, with 13 bases between. Germline CDR1 reads SEHNR; CDR2 reads FQNEAQ (reference sequence). The CDR3 is 12 amino acids. DNA for the CDR3: TGTGCCAGCAGCAGGGGGGTCCAGAAGCAGTTCTTC. Amino acids: CASSRGVQKQFF. Supplemented by reference TRBV7-9 and TRBJ2-1, the full variable domain reads DTGVSQNPRHKITKRGQNVTFRCDPISEHNRLYWYRQTLGQGPEFLTYFQNEAQLEKSRLLSDRFSAERPKGSFSTLEIQRTEQGDSAMYLCASSRGVQKQFFGPGTRLTVL.